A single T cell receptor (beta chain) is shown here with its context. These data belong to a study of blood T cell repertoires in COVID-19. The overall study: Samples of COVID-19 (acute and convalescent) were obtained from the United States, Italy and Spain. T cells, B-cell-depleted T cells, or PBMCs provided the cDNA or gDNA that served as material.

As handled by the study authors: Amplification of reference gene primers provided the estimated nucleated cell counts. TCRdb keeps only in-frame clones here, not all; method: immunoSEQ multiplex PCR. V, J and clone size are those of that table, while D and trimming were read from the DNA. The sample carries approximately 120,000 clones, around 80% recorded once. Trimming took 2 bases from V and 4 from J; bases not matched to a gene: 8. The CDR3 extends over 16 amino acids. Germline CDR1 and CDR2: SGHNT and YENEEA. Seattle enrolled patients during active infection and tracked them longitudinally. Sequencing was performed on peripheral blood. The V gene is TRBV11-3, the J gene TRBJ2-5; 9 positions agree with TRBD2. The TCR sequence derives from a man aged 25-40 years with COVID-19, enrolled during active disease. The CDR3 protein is CASSLSGRGGLETQYF. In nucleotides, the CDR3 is TGTGCCAGCAGCTTATCTGGGCGGGGGGGCCTAGAGACCCAGTACTTC. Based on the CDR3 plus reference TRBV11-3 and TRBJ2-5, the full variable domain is EAGVVQSPRYKIIEKKQPVAFWCNPISGHNTLYWYLQNLGQGPELLIRYENEEAVDDSQLPKDRFSAERLKGVDSTLKIQPAELGDSAVYLCASSLSGRGGLETQYFGPGTRLLVL.